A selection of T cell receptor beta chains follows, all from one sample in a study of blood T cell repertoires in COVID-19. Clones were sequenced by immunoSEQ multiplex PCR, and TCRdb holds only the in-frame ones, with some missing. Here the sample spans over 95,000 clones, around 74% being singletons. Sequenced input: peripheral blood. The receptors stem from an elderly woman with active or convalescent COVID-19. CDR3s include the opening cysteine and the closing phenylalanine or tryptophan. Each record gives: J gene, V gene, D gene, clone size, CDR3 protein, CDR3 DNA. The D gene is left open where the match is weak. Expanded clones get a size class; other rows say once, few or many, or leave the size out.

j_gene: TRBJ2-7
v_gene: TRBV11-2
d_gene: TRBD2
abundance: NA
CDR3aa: CASSKGLAGGYEQYF
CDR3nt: TGTGCCAGCAGCAAGGGACTAGCGGGAGGGTACGAGCAGTACTTC

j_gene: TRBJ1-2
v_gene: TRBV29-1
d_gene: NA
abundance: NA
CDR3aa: CSVEGGLNYGYTF
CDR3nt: TGCAGCGTTGAAGGGGGCCTAAACTATGGCTACACCTTC

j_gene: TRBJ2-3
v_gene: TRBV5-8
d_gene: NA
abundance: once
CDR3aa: CASSPGSPFTDTQYF
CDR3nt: TGTGCCAGCAGCCCCGGGTCTCCTTTCACAGATACGCAGTATTTT

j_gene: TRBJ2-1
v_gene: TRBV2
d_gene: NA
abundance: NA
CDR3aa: CASSEGGGLYNEQFF
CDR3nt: TGTGCCAGCAGTGAAGGGGGCGGTCTTTACAATGAGCAGTTCTTC

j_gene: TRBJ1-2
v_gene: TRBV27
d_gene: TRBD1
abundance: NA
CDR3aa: CASSSPRQGGYGYTF
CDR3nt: TGTGCCAGCAGTTCTCCCCGACAGGGCGGCTATGGCTACACCTTC

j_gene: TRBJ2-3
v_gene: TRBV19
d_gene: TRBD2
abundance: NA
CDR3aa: CASSKGTSGSQADTQYF
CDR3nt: TGTGCCAGTAGTAAAGGGACTAGCGGGAGCCAGGCAGATACGCAGTATTTT

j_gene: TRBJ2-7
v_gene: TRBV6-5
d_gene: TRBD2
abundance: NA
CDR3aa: CASSYSLAAYEQYF
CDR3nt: TGTGCCAGCAGTTACTCGCTAGCGGCCTACGAGCAGTACTTC

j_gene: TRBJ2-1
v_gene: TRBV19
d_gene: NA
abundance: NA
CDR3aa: CASSIARDNEQFF
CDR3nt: TGTGCCAGTAGTATTGCTAGAGACAATGAGCAGTTCTTC

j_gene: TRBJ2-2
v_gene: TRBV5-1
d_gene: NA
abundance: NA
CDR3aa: CASSQPGAGELFF
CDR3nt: TGTGCCAGCAGCCAACCCGGGGCCGGGGAGCTGTTTTTT

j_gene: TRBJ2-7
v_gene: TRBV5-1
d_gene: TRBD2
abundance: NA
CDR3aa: CASSLGLAASSYEQYF
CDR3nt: TGTGCCAGCAGCTTGGGCCTAGCGGCTAGCTCCTACGAGCAGTACTTC

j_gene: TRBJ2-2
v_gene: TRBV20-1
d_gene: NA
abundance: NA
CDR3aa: CSASYPGTATGELFF
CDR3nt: TGCAGTGCTAGTTACCCTGGGACTGCCACCGGGGAGCTGTTTTTT

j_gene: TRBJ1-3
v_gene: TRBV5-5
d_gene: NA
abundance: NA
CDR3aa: CASTPFREGASGNTIYF
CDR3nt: TGTGCCAGCACCCCCTTTCGGGAGGGAGCTTCTGGAAACACCATATATTTT

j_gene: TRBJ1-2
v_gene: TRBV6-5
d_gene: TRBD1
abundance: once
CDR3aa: CASSPVLGQGPRYTF
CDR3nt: TGTGCCAGCAGTCCCGTGCTGGGACAGGGGCCCCGCTACACCTTC

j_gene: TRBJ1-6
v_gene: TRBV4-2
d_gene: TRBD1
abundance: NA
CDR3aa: CASTIRQGSDSPLHF
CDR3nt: TGTGCCAGTACTATTAGACAGGGATCCGATTCACCCCTCCACTTT

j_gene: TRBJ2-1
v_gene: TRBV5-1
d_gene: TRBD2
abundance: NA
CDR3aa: CASRQGLAGANEQFF
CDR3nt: TGCGCCAGCAGACAGGGGCTAGCGGGAGCCAATGAGCAGTTCTTC

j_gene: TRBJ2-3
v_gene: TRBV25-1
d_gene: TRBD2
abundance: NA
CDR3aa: CASSEGRARTDTQYF
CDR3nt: TGTGCCAGCAGTGAAGGGAGGGCTCGCACAGATACGCAGTATTTT

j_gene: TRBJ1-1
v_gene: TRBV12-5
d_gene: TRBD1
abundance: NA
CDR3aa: CASGIDRGNTEAFF
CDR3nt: TGTGCTAGTGGTATTGACAGGGGAAACACTGAAGCTTTCTTT

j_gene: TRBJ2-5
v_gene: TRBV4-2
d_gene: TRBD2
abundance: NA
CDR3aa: CASSQGAGSGALSGVNQYF
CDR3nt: TGTGCCAGCAGCCAAGGCGCCGGCAGCGGGGCTCTGTCGGGGGTTAACCAGTACTTC

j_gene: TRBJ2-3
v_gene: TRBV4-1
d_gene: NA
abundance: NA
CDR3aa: CASSQDWGVPDTQYF
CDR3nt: TGCGCCAGCAGCCAAGATTGGGGAGTCCCAGATACGCAGTATTTT

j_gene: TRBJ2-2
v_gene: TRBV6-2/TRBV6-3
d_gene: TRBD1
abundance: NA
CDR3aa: CASSPSGTGDAGELFF
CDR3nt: TGTGCCAGCAGTCCCTCCGGGACAGGAGATGCCGGGGAGCTGTTTTTT

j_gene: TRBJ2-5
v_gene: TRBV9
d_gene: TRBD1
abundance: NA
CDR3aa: CASSVEMTGGRETQYF
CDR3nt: TGTGCCAGCAGCGTAGAGATGACAGGGGGCAGGGAGACCCAGTACTTC

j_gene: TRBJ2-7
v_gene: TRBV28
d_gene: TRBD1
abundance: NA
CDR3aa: CASSSHAGTGFSYEQYF
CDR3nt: TGTGCCAGCAGTTCTCACGCCGGGACAGGCTTCTCCTACGAGCAGTACTTC

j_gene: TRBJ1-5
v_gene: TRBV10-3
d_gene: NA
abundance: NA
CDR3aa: CAISEQGYNQPQHF
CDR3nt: TGTGCCATCAGTGAGCAGGGTTACAATCAGCCCCAGCATTTT

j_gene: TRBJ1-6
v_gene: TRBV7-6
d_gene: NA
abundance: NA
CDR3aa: CASSLRGKNNSPLHF
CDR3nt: TGTGCCAGCAGCTTAAGGGGAAAGAATAATTCACCCCTCCACTTT

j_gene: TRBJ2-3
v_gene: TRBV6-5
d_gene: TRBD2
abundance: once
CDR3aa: CASKLAGDKRQYF
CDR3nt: TGTGCCAGCAAGCTAGCGGGAGACAAGAGGCAGTATTTT

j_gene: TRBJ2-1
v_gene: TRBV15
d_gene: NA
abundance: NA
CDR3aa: CATSSLRTTYNEQFF
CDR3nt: TGTGCCACCAGCAGCCTCCGTACGACTTACAATGAGCAGTTCTTC

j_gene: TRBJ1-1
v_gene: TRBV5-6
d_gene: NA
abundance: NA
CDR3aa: CASSWTIGGTGTEAFF
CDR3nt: TGTGCCAGCAGCTGGACGATCGGAGGGACGGGCACTGAAGCTTTCTTT

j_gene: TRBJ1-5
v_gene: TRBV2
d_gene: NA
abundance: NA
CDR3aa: CASSTVRDNQPQHF
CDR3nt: TGTGCCAGCAGTACTGTCCGGGACAATCAGCCCCAGCATTTT

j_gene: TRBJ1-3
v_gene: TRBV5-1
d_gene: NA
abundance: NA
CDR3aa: CASSTGSGNTIYF
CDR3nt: TGTGCCAGCAGCACAGGGTCTGGAAACACCATATATTTT

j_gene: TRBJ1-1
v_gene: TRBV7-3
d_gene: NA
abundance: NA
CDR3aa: CASSSSSGPAGEAFF
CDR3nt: TGTGCCAGCAGCTCCTCATCCGGACCGGCGGGTGAAGCTTTCTTT

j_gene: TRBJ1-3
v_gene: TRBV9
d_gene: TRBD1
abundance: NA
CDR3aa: CASSGSGQTGNTIYF
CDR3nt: TGTGCCAGCAGCGGATCGGGACAGACTGGAAACACCATATATTTT

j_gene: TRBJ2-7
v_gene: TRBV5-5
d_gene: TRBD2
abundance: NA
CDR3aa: CASSLEGLVGLYYEQYF
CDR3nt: TGTGCCAGCAGCTTGGAGGGACTAGTGGGCCTGTACTACGAGCAGTACTTC

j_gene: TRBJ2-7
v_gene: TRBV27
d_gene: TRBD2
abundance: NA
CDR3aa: CASWTSGRDYEQYF
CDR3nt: TGTGCCAGCTGGACTAGCGGGAGAGACTACGAGCAGTACTTC

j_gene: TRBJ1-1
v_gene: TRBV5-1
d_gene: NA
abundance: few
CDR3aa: CASSSGGPNTEAFF
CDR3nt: TGCGCCAGCAGCTCGGGAGGGCCGAACACTGAAGCTTTCTTT

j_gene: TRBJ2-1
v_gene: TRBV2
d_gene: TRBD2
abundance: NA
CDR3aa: CASRALAGGDNEQFF
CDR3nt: TGTGCCAGCAGAGCTCTAGCGGGAGGTGACAATGAGCAGTTCTTC

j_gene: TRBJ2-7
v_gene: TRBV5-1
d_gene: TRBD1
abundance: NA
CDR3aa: CASSSAGTGGNEQYF
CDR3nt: TGCGCCAGCAGCTCCGCCGGGACAGGGGGCAACGAGCAGTACTTC

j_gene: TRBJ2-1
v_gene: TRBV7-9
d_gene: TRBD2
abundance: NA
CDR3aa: CASSPRTSGSLGNEQFF
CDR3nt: TGTGCCAGCAGCCCACGGACTAGCGGGAGCTTAGGGAATGAGCAGTTCTTC

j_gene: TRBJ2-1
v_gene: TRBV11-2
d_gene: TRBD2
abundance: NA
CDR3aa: CASRRLAGGYNEQFF
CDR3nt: TGTGCCAGCCGCCGACTAGCGGGAGGATACAATGAGCAGTTCTTC

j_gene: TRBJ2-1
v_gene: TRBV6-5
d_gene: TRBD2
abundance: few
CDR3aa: CASSFSGGNNEQFF
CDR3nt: TGTGCCAGCAGTTTTAGCGGGGGAAACAATGAGCAGTTCTTC

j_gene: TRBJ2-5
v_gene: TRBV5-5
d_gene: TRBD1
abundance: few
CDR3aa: CASSLDRGALVTQYF
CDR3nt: TGTGCCAGCAGCCTGGACAGGGGGGCTCTCGTGACCCAGTACTTC

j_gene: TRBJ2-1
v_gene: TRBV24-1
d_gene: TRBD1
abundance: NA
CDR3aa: CATSDFVKGTDNEQFF
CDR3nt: TGTGCCACCAGTGATTTCGTTAAAGGGACAGACAATGAGCAGTTCTTC

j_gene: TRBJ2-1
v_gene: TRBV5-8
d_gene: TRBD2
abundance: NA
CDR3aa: CASSLYGGSGNEQFF
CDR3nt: TGTGCCAGCAGCTTGTATGGCGGGAGTGGTAATGAGCAGTTCTTC

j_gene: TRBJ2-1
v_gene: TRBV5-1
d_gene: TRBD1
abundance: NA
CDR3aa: CASSPNRGSNEQFF
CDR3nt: TGCGCCAGCAGTCCGAACAGGGGTAGTAATGAGCAGTTCTTC

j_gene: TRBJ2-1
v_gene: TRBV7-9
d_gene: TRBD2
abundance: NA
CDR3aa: CASSRTITSGSGNEQFF
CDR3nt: TGTGCCAGCAGCCGAACTATAACTAGCGGGAGTGGCAATGAGCAGTTCTTC

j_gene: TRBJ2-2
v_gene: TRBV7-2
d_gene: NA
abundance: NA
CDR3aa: CASSFYPNTGELFF
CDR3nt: TGTGCCAGCAGCTTCTACCCGAACACCGGGGAGCTGTTTTTT

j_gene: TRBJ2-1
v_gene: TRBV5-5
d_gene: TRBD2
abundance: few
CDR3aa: CASSYGTDRTSGSLDEQFF
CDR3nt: TGTGCCAGCAGCTACGGGACAGACCGGACTAGCGGGAGTCTCGATGAGCAGTTCTTC

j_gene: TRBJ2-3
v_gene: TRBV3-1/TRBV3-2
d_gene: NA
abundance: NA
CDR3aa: CASSQSGHPSTDTQYF
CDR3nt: TGTGCCAGCAGCCAGTCGGGACACCCTAGCACAGATACGCAGTATTTT

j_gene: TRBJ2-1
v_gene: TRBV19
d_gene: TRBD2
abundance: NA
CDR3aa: CASSQTSAGGHEQFF
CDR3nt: TGTGCCAGTAGCCAAACTAGTGCGGGGGGCCATGAGCAGTTCTTC

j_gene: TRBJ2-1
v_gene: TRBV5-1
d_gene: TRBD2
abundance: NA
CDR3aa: CASTIIAGNYNEQFF
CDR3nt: TGTGCCAGCACCATTATAGCGGGGAACTACAATGAGCAGTTCTTC

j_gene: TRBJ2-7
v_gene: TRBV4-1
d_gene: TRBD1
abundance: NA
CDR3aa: CASSQDGQGAQSYEQYF
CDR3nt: TGCGCCAGCAGCCAAGATGGACAGGGGGCGCAATCCTACGAGCAGTACTTC

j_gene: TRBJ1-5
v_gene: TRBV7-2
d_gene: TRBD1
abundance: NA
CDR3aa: CAGARDSHNQPQHF
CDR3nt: TGTGCCGGCGCCAGGGACAGTCACAATCAGCCCCAGCATTTT

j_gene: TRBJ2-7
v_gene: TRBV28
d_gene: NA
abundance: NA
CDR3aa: CASRVSRDPYEQYF
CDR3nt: TGTGCCAGCAGAGTGAGCAGGGATCCCTACGAGCAGTACTTC

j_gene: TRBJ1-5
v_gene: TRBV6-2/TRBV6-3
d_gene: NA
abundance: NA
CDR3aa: CASSYSPSQPQHF
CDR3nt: TGTGCCAGCAGTTACTCACCAAGCCAGCCCCAGCATTTT

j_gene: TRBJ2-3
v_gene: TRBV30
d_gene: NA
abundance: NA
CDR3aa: CAWSVSMPGTSTDTQYF
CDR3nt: TGTGCCTGGAGTGTATCGATGCCAGGCACTAGCACAGATACGCAGTATTTT